The clone carrying this TCR beta chain appeared many times. These data come from a study of blood T cells in healthy people across ages. The CDR3 is made up of 17 amino acids. V shed 2 bases and J 0 bases; nucleotides not matched to a gene: 6. The V gene's germline CDR1 is MGHRA and CDR2 YSYEKL. Primed by a sample-barcoded 5' primer and a J-beta primer mix, a second PCR proceeded for roughly 6 to 12 cycles. Using its own MiXCR run on the 5' RACE reads, TCRdb lists one record per CDR3 protein. The data contain about 1.7 million distinct CDR3 sequences, over 25% of them singletons. The source material was blood. This sequence originates from a woman in her 30s in good health. The chain is built from TRBV4-1 and TRBJ2-1; 8 bases map to TRBD2. In DNA form, the CDR3 reads TGCGCCAGCAGCCAACCAATAGCGGGGAGCTCCTACAATGAGCAGTTCTTC. Its protein is CASSQPIAGSSYNEQFF.